A single sample gave rise to the 7 T cell receptor beta chains below, sequenced in a study of blood T cell repertoires in COVID-19. The data were produced by immunoSEQ multiplex PCR, yet TCRdb's version contains in-frame clones alone and is incomplete. Seen here are under 350,000 clones, about 86% observed once, and the top ten hold about 4%. The specimen was PBMCs or T cells enriched from blood (not recorded which). These receptors all stem from a middle-aged woman with acute COVID-19.

The chain uses TRBV19 and TRBJ1-5; D uncertain. The CDR3 consists of 15 residues. The germline V gene has CDR1 LNHDA and CDR2 SQIVND (reference sequence). Trimming shortened V by 4 bases and J by 4 bases, and 14 bases separated the two germline ends. CDR3 nucleotide sequence: TGTGCCAGTAGTAATCTTTATGGCGGGAATCAGCCCCAGCATTTT. Its translation is CASSNLYGGNQPQHF.

V is TRBV10-3 and J is TRBJ1-5, with D perhaps TRBD1 (5 bases). V lost 4 bases and J 4 bases, leaving 14 bases between the germline ends. Germline CDR1 and CDR2: ENHRY and SYGVKD. The CDR3 has 15 amino acids. The DNA for the CDR3 is TGTGCCATCAGTGGTGGGGCAGGAGATAATCAGCCCCAGCATTTT. Amino acid sequence: CAISGGAGDNQPQHF.

The J gene is TRBJ1-1, the V gene TRBV7-2; a possible D gene is TRBD1 (5 bases). Germline CDR1 is SGHTA and CDR2 is FQGNSA. The V end was cut by 3 bases, the J end by 1 base, with 15 bases between. CDR3 length equals 16 residues. CDR3 coding DNA: TGTGCCAGCAGCTTTAACTTAAATGGGGCGAACACTGAAGCTTTCTTT. It codes for CASSFNLNGANTEAFF.

V usage is TRBV5-4 and J usage is TRBJ1-2, with 9 bases that match TRBD1. The CDR3 is 15 amino acids. Losses at the gene ends were 0 bases for V and 4 bases for J; bases not matched to a gene: 4. Germline CDR1 reads SGHNT; CDR2 reads YYREEE (reference sequence). The DNA of the CDR3 is TGTGCCAGCAGCTTGGGGGGACAGGGCCCCTATGGCTACACCTTC. It codes for CASSLGGQGPYGYTF.

The gene calls are TRBV6-5 and TRBJ1-2; weak D call: TRBD1 (6 bases). In germline, CDR1 is MNHEY, CDR2 SVGAGI. The CDR3 contains 12 residues. V lost 5 bases and J lost 4, with 8 bases in between. In DNA, the CDR3 is TGTGCCAGCAGTCAGGGGACCTATGGCTACACCTTC. As protein: CASSQGTYGYTF.

The V and J genes are TRBV6-5 and TRBJ1-2; 7 positions match TRBD1. CDR1 MNHEY and CDR2 SVGAGI come from the germline V gene. The CDR3 has 16 residues. Trimming took 2 bases from V and 4 from J; bases not matched to a gene: 10. The CDR3 loop is CASSYHNRGPFYGYTF. In DNA form, the CDR3 reads TGTGCCAGCAGTTACCATAACAGGGGCCCGTTCTATGGCTACACCTTC.

This sequence joins TRBV5-1 and TRBJ1-1; the D gene is possibly TRBD1 (5 bases). The CDR3 spans 13 residues. Germline CDR1 and CDR2: SGHRS and YFSETQ. Between the trimmed V and J ends, which lost 1 base and 4 bases, there was a span of 8 bases. The CDR3 sequence is CASSLPQGTEAFF. The CDR3 DNA sequence: TGCGCCAGCAGCTTGCCCCAGGGCACTGAAGCTTTCTTT.